This entry is about one TCR beta chain. This specimen comes from a study of shared clonotypes between healthy human individuals. Looking at the study overall: Each donor's CD4 naive and CD4 memory cells filled three plates apiece, CD8 naive two, and CD8 memory one.

The V segment lost 3 bases and the J segment 9 bases; nucleotides outside the gene matches: 10. Germline assignment: CDR1 SGHVS and CDR2 FNYEAQ. This CDR3 comprises 15 residues. Original handling: There were no quality scores in the junction-only immunoSEQ sequences, so filtering differed. Profiling relied on immunoSEQ multiplex PCR, and the TCRdb table lists in-frame clones only, not all of them. The V and J calls and clone size come from that table; D and trimming were worked out from the DNA. Here the sample spans over 950,000 clones, 70% to 85% being singletons. Sequenced material: memory CD4+ T cells from PBMCs. The subset denotes: CD45RA-negative fraction. This receptor was identified in a man between 18 and 35 years old in good health. Some clones in this sample may be carry-over from other donors' samples. J is TRBJ1-5 and V is TRBV7-6; 8 bases fit TRBD1. DNA of the CDR3: TGTGCCAGCAGCTTGGGGACAGGCGCCACCGGGCCCCAGCATTTT. It translates to CASSLGTGATGPQHF.